These 28 T cell receptor beta chains originate from one sample sequenced in a study of cytomegalovirus exposure and HLA in healthy donors. The PCR was carried out with 60 Vbeta primers and 13 Jbeta primers. This table comes from immunoSEQ multiplex PCR, and its TCRdb copy is limited to in-frame clones, with some not included. The sample carries some 100,000 clones, 79% recorded once. Sequencing was performed on PBMCs. The receptors originated from a female donor in good health and CMV-seropositive.

This clone was recorded once. The chain has TRBV19 and TRBJ2-7, with 8 positions matching TRBD1. V was clipped by 5 bases and J by 3 bases; unmatched bases: 6. There are 14 residues in the CDR3. In germline, CDR1 is LNHDA, CDR2 SQIVND (reference sequence). The CDR3 bases are TGTGCCAGTAGTGACCGACAGGGGCTCTACGAGCAGTACTTC. Amino acid sequence: CASSDRQGLYEQYF.

This chain joins TRBV6-5 and TRBJ1-4; 7 bases agree with TRBD1. Germline V gene lookup returns CDR1 MNHEY and CDR2 SVGAGI. The CDR3 length is 15 residues. The J segment lost 1 base and the V segment lost 5 bases, leaving 4 bases of the junction unmatched. CDR3 nucleotides: TGTGCCAGCAGTCGACACAGGGGAACTAATGAAAAACTGTTTTTT. As protein: CASSRHRGTNEKLFF.

This clone was counted between two and nine times. This rearrangement joins TRBV7-2 to TRBJ1-5, with D possibly being TRBD1 (6 bases). V dropped 5 bases and J dropped 2 bases, with 16 bases sitting between them. This CDR3 comprises 16 residues. CDR1 is SGHTA and CDR2 is FQGNSA in the germline V gene. CDR3 coding DNA: TGTGCCAGCAGCCGAGAGGGGGATATCGGCAATCAGCCCCAGCATTTT. Translated, it gives CASSREGDIGNQPQHF.

The chain combines TRBV6-5 with TRBJ1-2, with a possible D match to TRBD1 (5 bases). This CDR3 region has 13 residues. The V end lost 5 bases, the J end lost 8 bases, and 15 bases lay between the germline ends. The germline gives CDR1 MNHEY, CDR2 SVGAGI. CDR3 in DNA: TGTGCCAGCAGTACCTCTTTAGGGGCCGGCTACACCTTC. Translated, it gives CASSTSLGAGYTF.

This chain links TRBV27 with TRBJ2-5, with 13 bases matching TRBD2. V was clipped by 6 bases and J by 5 bases; unmatched bases: 9. The CDR3 is 16 residues long. Germline lookup yields CDR1 MNHEY and CDR2 SMNVEV (reference sequence). The CDR3 here is CASRPRTSGRSETQYF. The CDR3 nucleotides read TGTGCCAGCAGGCCTCGGACTAGCGGGAGATCTGAGACCCAGTACTTC.

This clone was seen a few times. One junction end does not reproduce the germline sequence, and a read error may be involved. This sequence joins TRBV5-6 and TRBJ2-4, with D tentatively TRBD1 (6 bases). Germline CDR1 reads SGHDT; CDR2 reads YYEEEE. This CDR3 has 16 residues. CDR3 in DNA: TGTGCCAGCAGCTTCCGGACAGCTAGAGCCAAAAACAGTCAGTACTTC. It codes for CASSFRTARAKNSQYF.

This clone was picked up one time. This chain joins TRBV5-4 and TRBJ2-7, with 7 bases matching TRBD2. Per germline, CDR1 SGHNT and CDR2 YYREEE (reference sequence). This CDR3 is built from 14 residues. The V gene end was trimmed by 4 bases and the J gene end by 5 bases; junction bases not matched to a gene: 9. In nucleotides, the CDR3 is TGTGCCAGCAGCGGGAGGGGAGGTCGAAACGAGCAGTACTTC. It translates to CASSGRGGRNEQYF.

V is TRBV7-2 and J is TRBJ2-7; the match to TRBD2 covers 8 bases. The CDR3 sequence is 14 residues long. V gave up 0 bases and J gave up 4 bases; unmatched junction bases: 2. Germline V gene lookup returns CDR1 SGHTA and CDR2 FQGNSA. This CDR3 reads CASSLAQREYEQYF. CDR3 bases: TGTGCCAGCAGCTTAGCGCAGCGGGAGTACGAGCAGTACTTC.

This chain connects TRBV11-1 to TRBJ2-7; unclear D gene. The ends were cut back, 1 base at V and 2 bases at J, with 9 bases in the middle. The CDR3 runs to 14 residues. Germline V CDR1 and CDR2: SGHAT, FQDESV (reference sequence). CDR3 in amino acids: CASSLGRITYEQYF. DNA for the CDR3: TGTGCCAGCAGCTTAGGCAGGATCACCTACGAGCAGTACTTC.

The chain is built from TRBV6-1 and TRBJ2-1; 7 bases fit TRBD2. Germline assignment: CDR1 MNHNS and CDR2 SASEGT. With V trimmed by 4 bases and J by 7 bases, 7 bases remained unmatched. The CDR3 contains 14 residues. The CDR3 spells CASSGIAGRNEQFF. The CDR3 DNA reads TGTGCCAGCAGTGGAATAGCGGGTCGGAATGAGCAGTTCTTC.

This clone appeared a few times. This rearrangement joins TRBV29-1 to TRBJ2-2; possibly TRBD1 for D (6 bases). The CDR3 has 11 residues. V dropped 7 bases and J dropped 5 bases, with 8 bases sitting between them. Germline CDR1 and CDR2: SQVTM and ANQGSEA. DNA of the CDR3: TGCAGCGGCAGGGGAACCGGGGAGCTGTTTTTT. Its translation is CSGRGTGELFF.

The chain links TRBV9 to TRBJ2-2, with TRBD2 as a possible D gene (5 bases). V lost 6 bases to trimming and J lost 7 bases, with 19 bases between them. CDR3 length: 15 residues. Germline V gene lookup returns CDR1 SGDLS and CDR2 YYNGEE. CDR3 protein: CASKRIEAEGGELFF. In DNA form, the CDR3 reads TGTGCCAGCAAGCGGATAGAAGCTGAGGGCGGGGAGCTGTTTTTT.

The V call is TRBV4-1, the J call TRBJ2-5; 7 bases agree with TRBD2. The V gene end was trimmed by 4 bases and the J gene end by 5 bases; junction bases not matched to a gene: 13. Per germline, CDR1 MGHRA and CDR2 YSYEKL. The CDR3 length is 16 residues. CDR3 residues: CASSPGEGVYIETQYF. The DNA of the CDR3 is TGCGCCAGCAGCCCCGGGGAGGGAGTATATATCGAGACCCAGTACTTC.

The genes are TRBV19 and TRBJ2-3; the D is unclear. The V and J ends lost 3 bases and 2 bases respectively, with 12 bases between them. The CDR3 has 15 amino acids. Germline V gene data show CDR1 as LNHDA and CDR2 as SQIVND (reference sequence). The CDR3 region is CASSIDPRYTDTQYF. The DNA for the CDR3 is TGTGCCAGTAGTATCGATCCGCGGTACACAGATACGCAGTATTTT.

The CDR3 spells CASSRGQNQETQYF. In DNA form, the CDR3 reads TGCGCCAGCAGTAGAGGACAGAACCAAGAGACCCAGTACTTC. The chain links TRBV10-1 to TRBJ2-5; D possibly corresponds to TRBD1 (6 bases). This CDR3 spans 14 amino acids. The V end was cut by 5 bases, the J end by 0 bases, with 10 bases between. CDR1 is WNHNN, CDR2 SYGVQD, per germline (reference sequence).

The chain has TRBV5-6 and TRBJ2-7; TRBD2 matches 9 bases. Per germline, CDR1 SGHDT and CDR2 YYEEEE. Trimming removed 4 bases from V and 5 bases from J; junction bases left unmatched: 10. The CDR3 contains 15 residues. Here the CDR3 reads CASSHDIAGAHEQYF. The DNA of the CDR3 is TGTGCCAGCAGCCATGACATAGCGGGAGCCCACGAGCAGTACTTC.

The chain uses TRBV5-1 and TRBJ1-1, with D unclear. V was shortened by 4 bases and J by 1 base, with 20 bases between the two germline ends. Germline loops: CDR1 SGHRS, CDR2 YFSETQ. This CDR3 has 17 amino acids. This CDR3 is CASSPRVPWQTNTEAFF. CDR3 bases: TGCGCCAGCAGCCCACGGGTCCCGTGGCAGACGAACACTGAAGCTTTCTTT.

This rearrangement joins TRBV14 to TRBJ2-5; D is perhaps TRBD2 (6 bases). This CDR3 contains 15 residues. V lost 1 base to trimming and J lost 4 bases, with 13 bases between them. Germline CDR1 and CDR2: SGHDN and FVKESK. The CDR3 sequence: CASSQVSGRGETQYF. The CDR3 DNA follows: TGTGCCAGCAGCCAAGTGTCAGGGCGGGGAGAGACCCAGTACTTC.

The chain is built from TRBV6-1 and TRBJ2-6; a possible D gene is TRBD1 (5 bases). CDR3 length: 17 amino acids. CDR1 and CDR2 (germline): MNHNS, SASEGT. Trimming left V 2 bases short and J 1 base short, with 12 bases between. The CDR3 DNA follows: TGTGCCAGCAGTGAACCCCCACCAGGGTCTGGGGCCAACGTCCTGACTTTC. Its translation: CASSEPPPGSGANVLTF.

This chain joins TRBV9 and TRBJ1-3; D not resolved. V lost 0 bases and J 2 bases, leaving 15 bases between the germline ends. CDR3 size: 17 residues. Germline assignment: CDR1 SGDLS and CDR2 YYNGEE. This CDR3 is CASSVVDNSPPGNTIYF. The CDR3 region has the DNA TGTGCCAGCAGCGTAGTTGACAACTCCCCGCCTGGAAACACCATATATTTT.

The V call is TRBV5-6, the J call TRBJ2-3, with D hard to call. The V and J ends lost 1 base and 4 bases respectively, with 7 bases between them. Germline assignment: CDR1 SGHDT and CDR2 YYEEEE. The CDR3 covers 13 residues. The CDR3 DNA sequence: TGTGCCAGCAGCTTGCCCATTCCAGATACGCAGTATTTT. Its translation is CASSLPIPDTQYF.

This chain connects TRBV2 to TRBJ2-7; 10 bases are shared with TRBD1. In germline, CDR1 is SNHLY, CDR2 FYNNEI. The CDR3 consists of 14 residues. V trimming: 10 bases; J trimming: 5 bases; junction bases outside the gene matches: 11. The CDR3 protein is CATGAGTGANEQYF. CDR3 DNA: TGTGCCACCGGTGCCGGGACAGGGGCAAACGAGCAGTACTTC.

The chain recombines TRBV19 with TRBJ1-1; 7 positions agree with TRBD1. V gave up 5 bases and J gave up 3 bases; unmatched junction bases: 9. The germline gives CDR1 LNHDA, CDR2 SQIVND (reference sequence). The CDR3 runs 15 residues. The CDR3 loop reads CASSGYRGSYTEAFF. CDR3 sequence (DNA): TGTGCCAGTAGTGGCTACAGGGGTTCATACACTGAAGCTTTCTTT.

There are a few counts of this clone. CDR3: CASGTGMNTEAFF. The DNA of the CDR3 is TGTGCCAGCGGGACAGGTATGAACACTGAAGCTTTCTTT. This rearrangement joins TRBV6-1 to TRBJ1-1, with 8 positions matching TRBD1. CDR1 and CDR2 (germline): MNHNS, SASEGT. The CDR3 spans 13 residues. V trimming: 8 bases; J trimming: 0 bases; junction bases outside the gene matches: 2.

The chain joins TRBV18 to TRBJ2-1; 7 bases line up with TRBD2. This CDR3 is built from 16 residues. From germline, CDR1 is KGHSH and CDR2 LQKENI. V lost 2 bases to trimming and J lost 0 bases; unmatched junction nucleotides: 4. CDR3 nucleotides: TGTGCCAGCTCACCAAAGGGCGGGAGCTCCTACAATGAGCAGTTCTTC. It encodes CASSPKGGSSYNEQFF.

In its sample, this clone was seen a few times. The chain recombines TRBV6-4 with TRBJ1-1; tentative D call: TRBD1 (5 bases). This CDR3 is built from 13 residues. Germline CDR1 is MRHNA and CDR2 is SNTAGT. V was shortened by 6 bases and J by 7 bases, with 15 bases between the two germline ends. The CDR3 DNA follows: TGTGCCAGCAGCCAAGACAGAGGCCTTGAAGCTTTCTTT. Translated: CASSQDRGLEAFF.

The chain joins TRBV18 to TRBJ2-5, with 8 bases lining up with TRBD2. This CDR3 has 14 residues. The J segment lost 6 bases and the V segment lost 0 bases, leaving 3 bases of the junction unmatched. The germline V gene encodes CDR1 KGHSH and CDR2 LQKENI. The CDR3 region is CASSPPQREKTQYF. CDR3 nucleotide sequence: TGTGCCAGCTCACCACCCCAGCGGGAGAAGACCCAGTACTTC. Filled out from reference TRBV18 and TRBJ2-5, the complete variable domain reads NAGVMQNPRHLVRRRGQEARLRCSPMKGHSHVYWYRQLPEEGLKFMVYLQKENIIDESGMPKERFSAEFPKEGPSILRIQQVVRGDSAAYFCASSPPQREKTQYFGPGTRLLVL.

This chain connects TRBV30 to TRBJ1-5; D is unresolved. Germline loops: CDR1 GTSNPN, CDR2 SVGIG (reference sequence). V lost 4 bases and J 7 bases, leaving 17 bases between the germline ends. The CDR3 is made up of 14 amino acids. The CDR3 region is CAWTQEGTTQPQHF. CDR3 sequence (DNA): TGTGCCTGGACTCAGGAGGGCACTACGCAGCCCCAGCATTTT.